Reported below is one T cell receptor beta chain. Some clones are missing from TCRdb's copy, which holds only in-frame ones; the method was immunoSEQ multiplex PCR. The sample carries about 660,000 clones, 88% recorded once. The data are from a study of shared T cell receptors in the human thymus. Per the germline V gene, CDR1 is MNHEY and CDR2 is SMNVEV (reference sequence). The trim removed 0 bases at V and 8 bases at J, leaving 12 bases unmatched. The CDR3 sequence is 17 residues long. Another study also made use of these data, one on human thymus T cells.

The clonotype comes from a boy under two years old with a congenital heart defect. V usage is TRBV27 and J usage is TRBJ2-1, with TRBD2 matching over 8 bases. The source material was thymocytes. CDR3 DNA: TGTGCCAGCAGTTTATCGAAGCGGGAGAGCCGGGGAGATGAGCAGTTCTTC. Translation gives CASSLSKRESRGDEQFF.